This T cell receptor beta chain emerged from a study of T cell responses to AZD1222 COVID-19 vaccine. General study results and limits: Targeting of unmutated variant regions was reportedly seen in nearly half of spike-specific TCRs. White British donors predominated, females outnumbered males, and clonal diversity was possibly underestimated. Baseline seropositivity characterized only a handful of AZD1222 recipients.

CDR1 and CDR2 from the germline V gene are SGHRS and YFSETQ. V lost 4 bases, J lost 2 bases, and 13 bases lay in between. The CDR3 covers 14 residues. On this clone: The antigen remains unidentified.

Profiling relied on immunoSEQ multiplex PCR, and the TCRdb table lists in-frame clones only, not all of them. The sample records about 150,000 clones, 86% being singletons. This receptor was taken from an adult in good health. This chain joins TRBV5-1 and TRBJ2-7, with D tentatively TRBD1 (5 bases). Sequencing used peripheral blood, obtained on day 0 of MenACWY control vaccination. The CDR3 nucleotides are TGCGCCAGCAGCAGGACGACAGCAACCTACGAGCAGTACTTC. Translated, it gives CASSRTTATYEQYF.